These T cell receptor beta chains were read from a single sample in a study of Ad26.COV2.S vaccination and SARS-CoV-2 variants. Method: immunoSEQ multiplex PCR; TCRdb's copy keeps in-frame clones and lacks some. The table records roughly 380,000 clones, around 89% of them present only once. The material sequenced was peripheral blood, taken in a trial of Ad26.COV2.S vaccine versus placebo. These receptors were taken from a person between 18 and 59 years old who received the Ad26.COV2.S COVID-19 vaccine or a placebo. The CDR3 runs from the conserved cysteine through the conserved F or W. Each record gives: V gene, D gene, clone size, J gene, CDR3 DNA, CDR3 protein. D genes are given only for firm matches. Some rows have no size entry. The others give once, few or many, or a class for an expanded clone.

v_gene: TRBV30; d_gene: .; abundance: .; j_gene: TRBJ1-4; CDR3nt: TGTGCCTGGAGTGTATGGGGCGGCCTTAATGAAAAACTGTTTTTT; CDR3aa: CAWSVWGGLNEKLFF
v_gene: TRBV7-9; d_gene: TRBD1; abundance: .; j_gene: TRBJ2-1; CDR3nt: TGTGCCAGCAGCCCGCCCGGGACAGTCTACAATGAGCAGTTCTTC; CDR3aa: CASSPPGTVYNEQFF
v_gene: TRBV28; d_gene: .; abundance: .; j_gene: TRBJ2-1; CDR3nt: TGTGCCAGCAGTTATGGATCTTTTACAACTGAGCAGTTCTTC; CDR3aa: CASSYGSFTTEQFF
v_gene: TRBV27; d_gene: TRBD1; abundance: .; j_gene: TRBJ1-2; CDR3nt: TGTGCCACCCGTCCGACAGGGGGCGCTGGCTATGGCTACACCTTC; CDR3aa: CATRPTGGAGYGYTF
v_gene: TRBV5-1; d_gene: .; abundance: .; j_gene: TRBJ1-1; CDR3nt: TGCGCCAGCAGCGGAAGAGCAGGAGGAGACACTGAAGCTTTCTTT; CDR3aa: CASSGRAGGDTEAFF
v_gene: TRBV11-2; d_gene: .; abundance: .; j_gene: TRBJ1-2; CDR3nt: TGTGCCAGCAGCTTTATTCAGCTTAACTATGGCTACACCTTC; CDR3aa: CASSFIQLNYGYTF
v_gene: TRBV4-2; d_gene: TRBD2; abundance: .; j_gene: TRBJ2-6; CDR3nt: TGTGCCAGCAGCCAAGGTAGAGGACTAGCGGGGGTATCTGGGGCCAACGTCCTGACTTTC; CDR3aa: CASSQGRGLAGVSGANVLTF
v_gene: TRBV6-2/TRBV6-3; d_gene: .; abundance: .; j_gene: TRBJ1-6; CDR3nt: TGTGCCAGCAGTTACGTAGTTTCACCCCTCCACTTT; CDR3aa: CASSYVVSPLHF
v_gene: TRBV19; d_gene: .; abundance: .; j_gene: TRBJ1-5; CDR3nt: TGTGCCAGTAGTATCACGTCGGGGAACAATCAGCCCCAGCATTTT; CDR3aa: CASSITSGNNQPQHF
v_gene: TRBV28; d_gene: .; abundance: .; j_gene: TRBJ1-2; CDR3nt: TGTGCCAGCAGTTACAGGGCGAGAATGAGTTATGGCTACACCTTC; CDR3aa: CASSYRARMSYGYTF
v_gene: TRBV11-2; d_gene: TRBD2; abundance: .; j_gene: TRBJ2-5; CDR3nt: TGTGCCAGCAGCTTGAGGGCTAGCGGGTACCAAGAGACCCAGTACTTC; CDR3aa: CASSLRASGYQETQYF
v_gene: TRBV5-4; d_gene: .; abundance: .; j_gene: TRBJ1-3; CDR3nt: TGTGCCAGCAGCTCTGCCTCTGGAAACACCATATATTTT; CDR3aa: CASSSASGNTIYF
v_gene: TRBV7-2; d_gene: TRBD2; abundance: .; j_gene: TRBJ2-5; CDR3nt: TGTGCCAGCAGCTTAGGTTCTACGGGGGGGGGTCAAGAGACCCAGTACTTC; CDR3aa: CASSLGSTGGGQETQYF
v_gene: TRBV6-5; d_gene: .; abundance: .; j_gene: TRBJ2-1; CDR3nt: TGTGCCAGCAGCCCCACAGAATTCAATGAGCAGTTCTTC; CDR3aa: CASSPTEFNEQFF
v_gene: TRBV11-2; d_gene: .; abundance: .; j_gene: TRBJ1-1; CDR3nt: TGTGCCAGCAGCTTGCAGGCTGTGGGCACTGAAGCTTTCTTT; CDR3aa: CASSLQAVGTEAFF
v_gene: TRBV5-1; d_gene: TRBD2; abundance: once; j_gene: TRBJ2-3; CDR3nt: TGCGCCAGCAGCGCCACCGGGAGACTAGCCGCAGATACGCAGTATTTT; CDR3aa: CASSATGRLAADTQYF
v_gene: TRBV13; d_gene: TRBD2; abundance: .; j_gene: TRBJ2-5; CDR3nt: TGTGCCAGCAGCGGAGGGACTAGCGGGGTACAAGAGACCCAGTACTTC; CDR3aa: CASSGGTSGVQETQYF
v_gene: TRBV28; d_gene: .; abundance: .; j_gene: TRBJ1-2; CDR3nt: TGTGCCAGCAGACAGAAAACCTATGGCTACACCTTC; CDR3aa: CASRQKTYGYTF
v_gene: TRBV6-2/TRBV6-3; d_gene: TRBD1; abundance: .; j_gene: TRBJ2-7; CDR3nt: TGTGCCAGCAGTTTGAACCTAGACAGGGAAGGTCCACTCGAGCAGTACTTC; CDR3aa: CASSLNLDREGPLEQYF
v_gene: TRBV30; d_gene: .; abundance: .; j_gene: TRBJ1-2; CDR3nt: TGTGCCTGGAGTGTAATCGGGGGCGCGACGCATGGCTACACCTTC; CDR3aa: CAWSVIGGATHGYTF
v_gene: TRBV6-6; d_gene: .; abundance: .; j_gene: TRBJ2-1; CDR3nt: TGTGCCAGCAGTTCCGGGACCTTTGACAATGAGCAGTTCTTC; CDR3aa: CASSSGTFDNEQFF
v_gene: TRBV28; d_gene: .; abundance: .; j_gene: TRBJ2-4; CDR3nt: TGTGCCAGCAGCCCAGGGGCAGTTCAGTACTTC; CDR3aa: CASSPGAVQYF
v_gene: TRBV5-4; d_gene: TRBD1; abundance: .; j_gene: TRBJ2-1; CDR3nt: TGTGCCAGCAGCGGGGGACAGGGGTCGTCCAATGAGCAGTTCTTC; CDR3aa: CASSGGQGSSNEQFF
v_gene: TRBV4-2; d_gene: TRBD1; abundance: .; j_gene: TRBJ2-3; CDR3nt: TGTGCCAGCAGCCAAAATCGGGGACAGTCCTCTAGCACAGATACGCAGTATTTT; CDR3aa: CASSQNRGQSSSTDTQYF
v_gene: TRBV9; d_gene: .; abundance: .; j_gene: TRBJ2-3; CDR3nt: TGTGCCAGCAGCGTAGATGAGGTCGGCACACACACAGATACGCAGTATTTT; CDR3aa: CASSVDEVGTHTDTQYF
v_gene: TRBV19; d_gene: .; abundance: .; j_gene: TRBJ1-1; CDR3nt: TGTGCCAGTAGTATATCTGACAGGCGAACTGAAGCTTTCTTT; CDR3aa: CASSISDRRTEAFF
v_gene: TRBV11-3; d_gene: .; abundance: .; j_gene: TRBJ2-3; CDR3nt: TGTGCCAGCAGCTTTGCGGGAAGGACAGATACGCAGTATTTT; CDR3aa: CASSFAGRTDTQYF
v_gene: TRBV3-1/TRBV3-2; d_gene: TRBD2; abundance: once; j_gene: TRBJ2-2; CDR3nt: TGTGCCAGCAGCCACGGGCAGCGGGGGGGCCTAGCCGGAAACACCGGGGAGCTGTTTTTT; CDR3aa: CASSHGQRGGLAGNTGELFF
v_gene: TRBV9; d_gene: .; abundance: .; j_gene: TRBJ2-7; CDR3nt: TGTGCCAGCAGCGCCGGGATAACCTACGAGCAGTACTTC; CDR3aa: CASSAGITYEQYF
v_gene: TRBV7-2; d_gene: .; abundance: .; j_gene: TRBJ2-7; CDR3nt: TGTGCCAGCAGCTTAGGTCGATTCTACGAGCAGTACTTC; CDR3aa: CASSLGRFYEQYF
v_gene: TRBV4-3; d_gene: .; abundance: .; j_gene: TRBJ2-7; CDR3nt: TGCGCCAGCAGCCAACTGGCCGGCGAGCAGTACTTC; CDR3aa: CASSQLAGEQYF
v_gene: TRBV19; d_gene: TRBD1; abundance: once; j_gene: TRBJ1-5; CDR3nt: TGTGCCAGTACCTTGGGACAGTCAAGGCAGCCCCAGCATTTT; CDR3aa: CASTLGQSRQPQHF
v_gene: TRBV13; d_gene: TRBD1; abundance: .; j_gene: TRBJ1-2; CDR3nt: TGTGCCAGCAGCCCCCGGGGTGGCAGGGGGCTCGGTGGCTACACCTTC; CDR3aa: CASSPRGGRGLGGYTF
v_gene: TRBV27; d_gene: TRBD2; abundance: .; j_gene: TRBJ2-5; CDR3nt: TGTGCCAGCAGACCCTACTCGTTAGCGGGATCCGAGACCCAGTACTTC; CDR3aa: CASRPYSLAGSETQYF
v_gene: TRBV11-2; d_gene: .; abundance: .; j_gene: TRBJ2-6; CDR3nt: TGTGCCAGCAGCTTAACAGGGTATGGGGCCAACGTCCTGACTTTC; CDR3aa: CASSLTGYGANVLTF
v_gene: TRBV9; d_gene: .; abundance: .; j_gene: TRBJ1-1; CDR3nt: TGTGCCAGCAGCCCCATGAACACTGAAGCTTTCTTT; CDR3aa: CASSPMNTEAFF
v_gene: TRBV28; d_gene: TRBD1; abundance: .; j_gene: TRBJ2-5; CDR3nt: TGTGCCAGCAGTTTGTCGACAGGGGGTCCCCCAGAGACCCAGTACTTC; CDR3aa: CASSLSTGGPPETQYF
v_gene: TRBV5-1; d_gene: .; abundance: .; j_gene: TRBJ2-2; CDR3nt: TGCGCCAGCAGCGTCTCGCGGGACACGAACACCGGGGAGCTGTTTTTT; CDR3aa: CASSVSRDTNTGELFF
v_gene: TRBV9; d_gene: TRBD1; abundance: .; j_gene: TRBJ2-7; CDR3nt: TGTGCCAGCAGCGCCTCCGGGACAGGGTTGAGGGAGCAGTACTTC; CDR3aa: CASSASGTGLREQYF
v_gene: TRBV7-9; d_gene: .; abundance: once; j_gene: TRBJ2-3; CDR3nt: TGTGCCAGCAGCCAGGACGTTGATACGCAGTATTTT; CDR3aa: CASSQDVDTQYF
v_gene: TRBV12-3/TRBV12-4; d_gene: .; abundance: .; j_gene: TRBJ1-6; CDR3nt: TGTGCCAGCAGTTTTAACCGTTCACCCCTCCACTTT; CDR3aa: CASSFNRSPLHF
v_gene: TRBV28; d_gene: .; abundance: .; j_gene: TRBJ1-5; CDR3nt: TGTGCCAGCAGTTTGATACAGTGGGGGGTCAGCCATTTT; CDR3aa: CASSLIQWGVSHF
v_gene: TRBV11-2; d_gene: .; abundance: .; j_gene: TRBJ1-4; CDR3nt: TGTGCCAGCAGCTTGAGGGCAGCGGGAAATGAAAAACTGTTTTTT; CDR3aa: CASSLRAAGNEKLFF
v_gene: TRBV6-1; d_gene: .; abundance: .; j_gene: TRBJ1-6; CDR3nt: TGTGCCAGCAGTGAGACAGGTTATGGGGCACCCCTCCACTTT; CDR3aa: CASSETGYGAPLHF
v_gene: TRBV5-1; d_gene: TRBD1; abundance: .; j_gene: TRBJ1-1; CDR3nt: TGCGCCAGCAGCCCCGCCGGCGACAGGGTCACTGAAGCTTTCTTT; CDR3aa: CASSPAGDRVTEAFF
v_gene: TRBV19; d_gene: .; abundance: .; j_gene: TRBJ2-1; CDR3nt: TGTGCCAGCAGTATAGGCAAAATTAGCTCCTACAATGAGCAGTTCTTC; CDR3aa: CASSIGKISSYNEQFF